This record concerns one T cell receptor beta chain sequence. Its specificity is unknown. These data are taken from a study of cytotoxic CD8 clonotypes in ibrutinib-treated CLL. Study observations and caveats: Stable or contracted on treatment, public clonotypes were also uncommon.

Libraries were prepared by immunoSEQ multiplex PCR; TCRdb keeps only in-frame clonotypes and omits some of them. The table records 150,000 to 200,000 clones, over 75% of them present only once. Looked up from germline, CDR1 is SGHRS and CDR2 is YFSETQ. Unmatched junction bases numbered 4, after V lost 4 bases and J lost 4 bases. The CDR3 loop spans 15 amino acids. The chain uses TRBV5-1 and TRBJ2-7; 14 bases match TRBD2. This TCR came from a human donor with chronic lymphocytic leukemia. The source material was PBMCs, sampled at disease progression, from a patient treated with ibrutinib. The CDR3, as DNA: TGCGCCAGCAGCACCCGACTAGCGGGAGGGTACGAGCAGTACTTC. Translation gives CASSTRLAGGYEQYF.